This T cell receptor beta chain was retrieved from a study of blood T cell repertoires in COVID-19. Study information: The study drew acute and convalescent COVID-19 samples from the United States, Italy and Spain. PBMCs, B-cell-depleted T cells, or T cells provided the cDNA or gDNA that made up the material.

In the authors' methods: Nucleated cell number was recorded as an estimate derived from reference gene primer amplification. The method was immunoSEQ multiplex PCR; TCRdb's version includes in-frame clones alone and lacks a portion of them. The V and J calls and clone size were taken over from that table, and D and trimming were inferred from the DNA. The sample consists of around 150,000 clones, about 90% of them appearing once. The germline CDR1 and CDR2 sequences are LGHNT and FRNRAP. The CDR3 contains 13 residues. With 1 base removed from V and 7 bases from J, the gap between germline ends came to 10 bases.

This TCR was sampled from a man aged 55 to 70 with active or convalescent COVID-19. This sequence joins TRBV12-5 and TRBJ2-5; D is undetermined. Sequenced input: peripheral blood. CDR3 nucleotides: TGTGCTAGTGGTTTGGAGACTCCCGGGACCCAGTACTTC. This codes for CASGLETPGTQYF. The full variable domain, completed using reference TRBV12-5 and TRBJ2-5, is DARVTQTPRHKVTEMGQEVTMRCQPILGHNTVFWYRQTMMQGLELLAYFRNRAPLDDSGMPKDRFSAEMPDATLATLKIQPSEPRDSAVYFCASGLETPGTQYFGPGTRLLVL.